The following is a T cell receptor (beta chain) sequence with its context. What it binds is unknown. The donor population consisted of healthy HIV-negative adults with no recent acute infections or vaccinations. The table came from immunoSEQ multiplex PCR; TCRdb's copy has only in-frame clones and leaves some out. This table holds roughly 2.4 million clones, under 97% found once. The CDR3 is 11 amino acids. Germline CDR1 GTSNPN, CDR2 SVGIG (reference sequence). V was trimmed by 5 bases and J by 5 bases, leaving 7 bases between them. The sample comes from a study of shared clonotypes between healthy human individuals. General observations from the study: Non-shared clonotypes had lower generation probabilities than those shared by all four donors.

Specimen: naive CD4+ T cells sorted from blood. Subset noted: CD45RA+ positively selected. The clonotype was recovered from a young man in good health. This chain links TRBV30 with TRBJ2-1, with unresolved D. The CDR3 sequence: CAWAPDNEQFF. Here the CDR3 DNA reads TGTGCCTGGGCGCCGGACAATGAGCAGTTCTTC.